This T cell receptor beta chain was recovered during a study of shared clonotypes between healthy human individuals. The method was immunoSEQ multiplex PCR; TCRdb's version includes in-frame clones alone and lacks a portion of them. The sample consists of under 2,000,000 clones, 85% to 95% of them appearing once. The naive CD8 subset, CD45RO-negative cells positively selected for CCR7, excluded terminally differentiated effector memory CD45RA+ cells. V was trimmed by 8 bases and J by 0 bases, leaving 16 bases between them. Per the germline V gene, CDR1 is SNHLY and CDR2 is FYNNEI. This CDR3 contains 15 residues.

Sequencing was done on a sample of naive CD8+ T cells sorted from blood. The chain is built from TRBV2 and TRBJ1-2; D is ambiguous. The clonotype was recovered from a man between 18 and 29 years old in good health. CDR3 bases: TGTGCCAGCCCGAAAAGGTCAGGAGCTAACTATGGCTACACCTTC. It encodes CASPKRSGANYGYTF.